This T cell receptor (beta chain) was sequenced during a study of multiple sclerosis patients with progressive multifocal leukoencephalopathy. Study results and caveats: Before and during natalizumab, the clones expanded at PML already existed.

The sample's time point: time of PML onset. PML in natalizumab-treated patients developed after between roughly 15 and 60 months of natalizumab therapy. This was a survey-level run. TCRdb keeps only in-frame clones here, not all; method: immunoSEQ multiplex PCR. The table shows 30,000 or so clones, with about 87% occurring only once. The germline V gene has CDR1 MDHEN and CDR2 SYDVKM. This CDR3 is 14 amino acids long. The trim removed 4 bases at V and 7 bases at J, leaving 6 bases unmatched. Concerning this clone itself: Antigen unknown.

The material sequenced was PBMCs, taken from a patient treated with natalizumab. This TCR was sampled from a woman aged 40 to 50 with progressive multifocal leukoencephalopathy. This chain uses TRBV28 with TRBJ2-7; TRBD2 agrees at 11 bases. The CDR3 protein is CASSSGTSGNEQYF. The CDR3 region has the DNA TGTGCCAGCAGTTCGGGGACTAGCGGCAATGAGCAGTACTTC.